A single sample gave rise to the 26 T cell receptor beta chains below, sequenced in a study of T cells after yellow fever vaccination. TCRdb fed the 5' RACE reads into MiXCR, producing one record per CDR3 protein. The sample records hundreds of thousands of distinct CDR3 sequences, 3% to 4.5% being singletons. This specimen was PBMCs, taken on the day of the yellow fever booster vaccination. The source is a man between 18 and 35 years old who received the YFV17D yellow fever vaccine.

The chain links TRBV3-1 to TRBJ1-1, with unresolved D. The CDR3 runs to 13 residues. Trimming took 0 bases from V and 8 from J, leaving 10 bases between them. The germline V gene encodes CDR1 LGHDT and CDR2 YNNKEL (reference sequence). CDR3 sequence: CASSQELGLEAFF. CDR3 bases: TGTGCCAGCAGCCAAGAGTTAGGGCTAGAAGCTTTCTTT.

The chain joins TRBV7-9 to TRBJ1-4; no clear D. The germline V and J ends were trimmed by 4 bases and 0 bases, with 12 bases remaining between them. In germline, CDR1 is SEHNR, CDR2 FQNEAQ (reference sequence). The CDR3 runs 16 residues. The CDR3 DNA reads TGTGCCAGCAGCTCGCAACAGCGACCAACTAATGAAAAACTGTTTTTT. As protein: CASSSQQRPTNEKLFF.

Many counts were recorded for this clonotype. J is TRBJ2-1 and V is TRBV12-5, with D possibly being TRBD1 or TRBD2 (5 bases each). The V end lost 4 bases, the J end lost 8 bases, and 18 bases lay between the germline ends. The CDR3 consists of 15 residues. The germline CDR1 and CDR2 sequences are LGHNT and FRNRAP. CDR3 loop: CASGYRDPGFDEQFF. CDR3 coding DNA: TGTGCTAGTGGTTACCGGGACCCCGGTTTTGATGAGCAGTTCTTC.

This clonotype was counted ten times or more. The chain combines TRBV2 with TRBJ2-5, with D possibly being TRBD1 (6 bases). V was cut by 6 bases and J by 2 bases, with 13 bases left in between. Germline V gives CDR1 SNHLY, CDR2 FYNNEI. The CDR3 runs to 14 residues. The CDR3: CASSRTDRQETQYF. The DNA of the CDR3 is TGTGCCAGCAGCCGAACGGACAGACAAGAGACCCAGTACTTC.

This clonotype was recorded at least ten times. The gene calls are TRBV5-1 and TRBJ2-3; D remains unclear. Germline V lookup: CDR1 SGHRS, CDR2 YFSETQ. V was trimmed by 4 bases and J by 0 bases, leaving 6 bases between them. There are 13 residues in the CDR3. The CDR3 DNA is TGCGCCAGCAGCACCCTAAGCACAGATACGCAGTATTTT. Translating it yields CASSTLSTDTQYF. Based on the CDR3 plus reference TRBV5-1 and TRBJ2-3, the full variable domain is KAGVTQTPRYLIKTRGQQVTLSCSPISGHRSVSWYQQTPGQGLQFLFEYFSETQRNKGNFPGRFSGRQFSNSRSEMNVSTLELGDSALYLCASSTLSTDTQYFGPGTRLTVL.

This clonotype was picked up many times. The chain employs TRBV20-1 and TRBJ2-7; a possible D gene is TRBD1 (5 bases). V was trimmed by 0 bases and J by 3 bases, leaving 15 bases between them. Germline lookup yields CDR1 DFQATT and CDR2 SNEGSKA (reference sequence). The CDR3 totals 15 residues. The CDR3 here is CSARDASGISYEQYV. The CDR3 DNA reads as TGCAGTGCTAGAGACGCTTCAGGGATTAGCTACGAGCAGTACGTC.

This clonotype appeared many times. V is TRBV19 and J is TRBJ1-3; D remains unclear. The germline V gene has CDR1 LNHDA and CDR2 SQIVND (reference sequence). Deletions cut 6 bases from V and 2 bases from J, with 8 bases between. The CDR3 length is 13 residues. Here the CDR3 reads CASSTWTGNTIYF. The CDR3 DNA follows: TGTGCCAGTAGCACCTGGACTGGAAACACCATATATTTT. Together with reference TRBV19 and TRBJ1-3, the CDR3 gives the full variable domain: DGGITQSPKYLFRKEGQNVTLSCEQNLNHDAMYWYRQDPGQGLRLIYYSQIVNDFQKGDIAEGYSVSREKKESFPLTVTSAQKNPTAFYLCASSTWTGNTIYFGEGSWLTVV.

In this sample, this clonotype turned up a few times. This chain uses TRBV12-3 or TRBV12-4 with TRBJ2-3, with D tentatively TRBD1 or TRBD2 (5 bases each). With 10 bases removed from V and 6 bases from J, the gap between germline ends came to 17 bases. This CDR3 has 13 amino acids. The CDR3 region has the DNA TGTGCCATACGGGGCGCGCCGGAGGATACGCAGTATTTT. Protein sequence: CAIRGAPEDTQYF.

This clonotype appeared many times. The chain employs TRBV7-3 and TRBJ2-1, with 8 bases matching TRBD2. V trimming: 3 bases; J trimming: 4 bases; junction bases outside the gene matches: 5. This CDR3 contains 15 residues. The germline gives CDR1 SGHTA, CDR2 FQGTGA. The CDR3 region has the DNA TGTGCCAGCAGCTTCGGGGGGGGAACTTACAATGAGCAGTTCTTC. Protein sequence: CASSFGGGTYNEQFF.

This clonotype was seen at least ten times. V gene TRBV18 combines with J gene TRBJ2-3, with D hard to call. With 5 bases removed from V and 0 bases from J, the gap between germline ends came to 6 bases. CDR1 KGHSH and CDR2 LQKENI come from the germline V gene. The CDR3 totals 13 residues. This CDR3 reads CASSESSTDTQYF. The CDR3 bases are TGTGCCAGCTCAGAGTCTAGCACAGATACGCAGTATTTT.

This sequence joins TRBV4-1 and TRBJ2-2; a weak D match, TRBD2 (6 bases). The CDR3 is 15 amino acids. V was shortened by 0 bases and J by 8 bases, with 13 bases between the two germline ends. From germline, CDR1 is MGHRA and CDR2 YSYEKL. CDR3 bases: TGCGCCAGCAGCCAAGATAGCGGAGGAAGAGGGGAGCTGTTTTTT. Its translation is CASSQDSGGRGELFF.

This clonotype occurred many times. The chain combines TRBV5-1 with TRBJ1-5; D is ambiguous. CDR3 length: 15 amino acids. V lost 0 bases, J lost 0 bases, and 7 bases lay in between. Germline V gene data show CDR1 as SGHRS and CDR2 as YFSETQ. The CDR3, as DNA: TGCGCCAGCAGCTTGGACACCAGTAGCAATCAGCCCCAGCATTTT. Translated, it gives CASSLDTSSNQPQHF.

The table lists this clonotype with a few counts. The chain recombines TRBV12-3 or TRBV12-4 with TRBJ2-3; 10 positions match TRBD2. The CDR3 spans 18 residues. V shed 0 bases and J 5 bases; nucleotides not matched to a gene: 11. The DNA for the CDR3 is TGTGCCAGCAGTTTAGCGCGGATAAGCGGGGGGGCCGAAGATACGCAGTATTTT. Protein: CASSLARISGGAEDTQYF.

J is TRBJ1-4 and V is TRBV20-1, with D unresolved. Trimming stripped 1 base from V and 8 bases from J, with 14 bases between. Germline assignment: CDR1 DFQATT and CDR2 SNEGSKA (reference sequence). The CDR3 totals 14 residues. CDR3 sequence: CSARVSLGREKLFF. CDR3 DNA: TGCAGTGCTAGAGTATCCCTAGGACGGGAAAAACTGTTTTTT.

The V call is TRBV7-9, the J call TRBJ2-7; 8 bases match TRBD1. CDR1 SEHNR and CDR2 FQNEAQ come from the germline V gene (reference sequence). Trimming at V came to 5 bases and at J to 5 bases, leaving 8 bases not matched to a gene. The CDR3 covers 14 residues. CDR3: CASSPWTGPHEQYF. For the CDR3, the DNA is TGTGCCAGCAGCCCCTGGACAGGGCCGCACGAGCAGTACTTC.

This clonotype was counted a few times. V gene TRBV30 combines with J gene TRBJ1-2; 7 nucleotides match TRBD1. This CDR3 region has 13 residues. CDR1 is GTSNPN and CDR2 is SVGIG in the germline V gene (reference sequence). V lost 1 base and J lost 7; bases outside the gene matches: 6. This chain's CDR3 is CAWSAGQELGYTF. DNA for the CDR3: TGTGCCTGGAGTGCCGGACAGGAGCTTGGCTACACCTTC.

This clonotype was observed many times. The J gene is TRBJ2-6, the V gene TRBV6-5, with TRBD1 as a possible D gene (6 bases). In germline, CDR1 is MNHEY, CDR2 SVGAGI. V was cut by 7 bases and J by 0 bases, with 16 bases left in between. The CDR3 spans 17 residues. CDR3 coding DNA: TGTGCCAGCACCAGAGGTATAGGGGGCTCTGGGGCCAACGTCCTGACTTTC. Translated: CASTRGIGGSGANVLTF.

This clonotype occurred many times. This chain connects TRBV6-2 or TRBV6-3 to TRBJ1-2; D ambiguous. Trimming pared 6 bases from V and 8 bases from J, leaving 22 bases between. The CDR3 extends over 15 amino acids. Germline V lookup: CDR1 MNHEY, CDR2 SVGEGT. CDR3 coding DNA: TGTGCCAGCAGCTTCAACGCGGCGGATCGGGCAGGCTACACCTTC. Protein: CASSFNAADRAGYTF.

This clonotype occurred a few times. The rearrangement uses TRBV7-3 and TRBJ1-2; D remains ambiguous. This CDR3 comprises 17 residues. V shed 5 bases and J shed 3 bases, with 22 bases lying between them. Germline CDR1 reads SGHTA; CDR2 reads FQGTGA. Written as DNA, the CDR3 is TGTGCCAGCAGCCCCACTCCTACAACCGCTCTTGACTATGGCTACACCTTC. This gives the protein CASSPTPTTALDYGYTF.

There are many counts of this clonotype. The chain employs TRBV20-1 and TRBJ2-5, with 10 bases identical to TRBD2. The CDR3 length is 17 residues. Germline CDR1 DFQATT, CDR2 SNEGSKA (reference sequence). V gave up 0 bases and J gave up 5 bases; unmatched junction bases: 12. The CDR3 region is CSARDRLAGVSRETQYF. The DNA of the CDR3 is TGCAGTGCTAGAGATAGGCTAGCGGGGGTTTCCCGGGAGACCCAGTACTTC.

This clonotype was recorded many times. V usage is TRBV18 and J usage is TRBJ1-1; maybe TRBD1 (6 bases). CDR3 length: 15 amino acids. Germline assignment: CDR1 KGHSH and CDR2 LQKENI. V lost 2 bases to trimming and J lost 0 bases, with 10 bases between them. CDR3 nucleotide sequence: TGTGCCAGCTCACCAAACCAGGGGATGAACACTGAAGCTTTCTTT. Its translation is CASSPNQGMNTEAFF.

This clonotype has just a few counts. V and J are TRBV28 and TRBJ1-6; D is uncertain. This CDR3 comprises 12 residues. Germline V gene data show CDR1 as MDHEN and CDR2 as SYDVKM. Trimming removed 2 bases from V and 9 bases from J, with 5 bases in between. As DNA, the CDR3 is TGTGCCAGCAGTTTACAACCTTCACCCCTCCACTTT. Protein product: CASSLQPSPLHF.

Ten or more counts support this clonotype. CDR3 bases: TGTGCCAGCAGTTACCGGGGGACCACGGGGAATGAGCAGTTCTTC. It encodes CASSYRGTTGNEQFF. The rearrangement links TRBV6-5 to TRBJ2-1; a weak D match, TRBD2 (6 bases). Trimming shortened V by 2 bases and J by 7 bases, and 15 bases separated the two germline ends. Germline CDR1 MNHEY, CDR2 SVGAGI. This CDR3 has 15 residues.

The rearrangement links TRBV23-1 to TRBJ2-7; the D is unclear. TRBV23-1 falls under the ORF class, with uncertain function. The CDR3 is 17 amino acids. The germline V and J ends were trimmed by 0 bases and 0 bases, with 15 bases remaining between them. The CDR3 region has the DNA TGCGCCAGCAGTCAATCAGTGCCTCTTAAAGGCTCCTACGAGCAGTACGTC. It is translated as CASSQSVPLKGSYEQYV.

This clonotype was detected only a few times. V is TRBV2 and J is TRBJ2-7; D may be TRBD2 (6 bases). CDR1 and CDR2 from the germline V gene are SNHLY and FYNNEI. V lost 8 bases to trimming and J lost 5 bases, with 16 bases between them. CDR3 size: 13 residues. CDR3 bases: TGTGCCAGCGTGCGGGGTCTGGGCAACGAGCAGTACTTC. It codes for CASVRGLGNEQYF.

Many counts were recorded for this clonotype. This sequence joins TRBV2 and TRBJ2-3, with D possibly TRBD1 on 5 matching bases. The germline CDR1 and CDR2 sequences are SNHLY and FYNNEI. Between the trimmed V and J ends, which lost 6 bases and 6 bases, there was a span of 7 bases. The CDR3 loop spans 11 amino acids. The CDR3 DNA sequence: TGTGCCAGCAGAGGGGTCGATACGCAGTATTTT. This gives the protein CASRGVDTQYF.